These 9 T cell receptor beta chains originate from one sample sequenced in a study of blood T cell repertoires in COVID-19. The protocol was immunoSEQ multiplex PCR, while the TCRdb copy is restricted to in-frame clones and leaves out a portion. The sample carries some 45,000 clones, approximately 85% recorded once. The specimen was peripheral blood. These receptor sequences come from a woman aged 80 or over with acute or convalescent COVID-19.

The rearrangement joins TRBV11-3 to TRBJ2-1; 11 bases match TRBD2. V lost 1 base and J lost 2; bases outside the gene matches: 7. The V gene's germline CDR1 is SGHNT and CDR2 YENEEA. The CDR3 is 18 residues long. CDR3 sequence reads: CASSLGVAGGGPYNEQFF. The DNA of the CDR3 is TGTGCCAGCAGCTTAGGGGTAGCGGGAGGGGGCCCCTACAATGAGCAGTTCTTC. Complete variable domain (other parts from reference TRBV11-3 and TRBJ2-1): EAGVVQSPRYKIIEKKQPVAFWCNPISGHNTLYWYLQNLGQGPELLIRYENEEAVDDSQLPKDRFSAERLKGVDSTLKIQPAELGDSAVYLCASSLGVAGGGPYNEQFFGPGTRLTVL.

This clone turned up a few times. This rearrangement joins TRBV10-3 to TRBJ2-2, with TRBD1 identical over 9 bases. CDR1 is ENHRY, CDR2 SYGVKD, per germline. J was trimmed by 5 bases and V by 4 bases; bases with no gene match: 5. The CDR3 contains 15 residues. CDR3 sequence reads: CAISGGQGGTGELFF. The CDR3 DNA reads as TGTGCCATCAGTGGGGGACAGGGTGGTACCGGGGAGCTGTTTTTT.

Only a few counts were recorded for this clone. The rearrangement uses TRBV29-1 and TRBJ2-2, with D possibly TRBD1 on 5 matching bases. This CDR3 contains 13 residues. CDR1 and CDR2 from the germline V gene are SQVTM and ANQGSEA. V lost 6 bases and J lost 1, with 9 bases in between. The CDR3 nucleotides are TGCAGCGTACCCGACAGGAACACCGGGGAGCTGTTTTTT. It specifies CSVPDRNTGELFF.

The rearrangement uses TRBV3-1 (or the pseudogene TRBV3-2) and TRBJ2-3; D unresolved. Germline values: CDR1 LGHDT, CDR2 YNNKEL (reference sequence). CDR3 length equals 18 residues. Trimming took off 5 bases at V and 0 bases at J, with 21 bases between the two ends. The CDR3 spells CASSTRPASRGSTDTQYF. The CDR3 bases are TGTGCCAGCAGCACCCGTCCCGCCTCCCGAGGTAGCACAGATACGCAGTATTTT.

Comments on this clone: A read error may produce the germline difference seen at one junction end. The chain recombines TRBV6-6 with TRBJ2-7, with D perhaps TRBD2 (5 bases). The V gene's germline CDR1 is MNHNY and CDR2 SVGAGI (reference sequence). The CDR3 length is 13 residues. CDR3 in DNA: TGTGCCAGCAGTTACTCGGACTCCCACGAGCAGTACTTC. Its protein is CASSYSDSHEQYF.

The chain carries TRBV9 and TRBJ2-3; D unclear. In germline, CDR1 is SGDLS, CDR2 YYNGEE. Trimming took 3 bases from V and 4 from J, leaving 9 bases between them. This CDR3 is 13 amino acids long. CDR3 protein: CASSESPSDTQYF. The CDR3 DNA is TGTGCCAGCAGCGAATCCCCTTCAGATACGCAGTATTTT.

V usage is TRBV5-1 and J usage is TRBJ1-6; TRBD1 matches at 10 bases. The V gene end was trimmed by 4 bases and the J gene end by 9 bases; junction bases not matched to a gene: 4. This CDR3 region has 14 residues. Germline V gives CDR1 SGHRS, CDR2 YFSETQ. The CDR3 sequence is CASSMTGGGSPLHF. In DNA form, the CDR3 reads TGCGCCAGCAGCATGACAGGGGGCGGTTCACCCCTCCACTTT.

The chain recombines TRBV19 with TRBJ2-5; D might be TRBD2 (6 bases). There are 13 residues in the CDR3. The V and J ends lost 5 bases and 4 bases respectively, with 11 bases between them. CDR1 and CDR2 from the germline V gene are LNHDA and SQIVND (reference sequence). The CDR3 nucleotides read TGTGCCAGTAGTGGGGGGTTAGGAGAGACCCAGTACTTC. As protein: CASSGGLGETQYF. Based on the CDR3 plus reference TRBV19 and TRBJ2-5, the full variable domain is DGGITQSPKYLFRKEGQNVTLSCEQNLNHDAMYWYRQDPGQGLRLIYYSQIVNDFQKGDIAEGYSVSREKKESFPLTVTSAQKNPTAFYLCASSGGLGETQYFGPGTRLLVL.

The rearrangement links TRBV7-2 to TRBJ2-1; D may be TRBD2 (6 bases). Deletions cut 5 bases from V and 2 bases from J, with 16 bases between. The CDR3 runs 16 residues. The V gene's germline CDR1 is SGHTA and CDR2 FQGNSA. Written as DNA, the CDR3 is TGTGCCAGCAGCCCAGGAGGGAATATTGCCTACAATGAGCAGTTCTTC. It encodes CASSPGGNIAYNEQFF. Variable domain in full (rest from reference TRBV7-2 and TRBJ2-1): GAGVSQSPSNKVTEKGKDVELRCDPISGHTALYWYRQSLGQGLEFLIYFQGNSAPDKSGLPSDRFSAERTGGSVSTLTIQRTQQEDSAVYLCASSPGGNIAYNEQFFGPGTRLTVL.